These 2 T cell receptor beta chains were all obtained from the same sample, sequenced in a study of technical replicates of blood from a handful of donors. Repertoires were generated with immunoSEQ multiplex PCR, while TCRdb's copy carries only in-frame clones and drops some. This table holds about 88,000 clones, roughly 92% found once. The specimen sequenced was T cells isolated from PBMCs. All receptors derive from a human donor in good health.

The chain links TRBV2 to TRBJ1-1; D is possibly TRBD1 (5 bases). From germline, CDR1 is SNHLY and CDR2 FYNNEI. Trimming removed 7 bases from V and 3 bases from J, with 15 bases in between. This CDR3 region has 14 residues. CDR3 sequence: CASKGTWGDTEAFF. DNA for the CDR3: TGTGCCAGCAAGGGGACGTGGGGGGACACTGAAGCTTTCTTT.

J is TRBJ2-7 and V is TRBV9; D may be TRBD1 (5 bases). Trimming removed 6 bases from V and 2 bases from J, with 15 bases in between. CDR1 and CDR2 (germline): SGDLS, YYNGEE. The CDR3 length is 14 residues. The CDR3 region is CASTVTDSPYEQYF. CDR3 bases: TGTGCCAGCACCGTTACCGACAGTCCCTACGAGCAGTACTTC.